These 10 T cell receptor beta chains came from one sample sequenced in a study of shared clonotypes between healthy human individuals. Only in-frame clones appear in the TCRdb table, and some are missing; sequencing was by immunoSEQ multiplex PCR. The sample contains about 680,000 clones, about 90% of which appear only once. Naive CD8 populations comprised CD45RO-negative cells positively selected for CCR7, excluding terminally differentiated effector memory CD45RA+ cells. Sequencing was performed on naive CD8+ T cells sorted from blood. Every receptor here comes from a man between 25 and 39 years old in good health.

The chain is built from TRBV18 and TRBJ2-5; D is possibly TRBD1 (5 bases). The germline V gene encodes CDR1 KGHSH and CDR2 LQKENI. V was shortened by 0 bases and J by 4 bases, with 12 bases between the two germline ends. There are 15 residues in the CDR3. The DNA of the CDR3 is TGTGCCAGCTCACCACCGGCAGGGCCAACAGAGACCCAGTACTTC. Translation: CASSPPAGPTETQYF.

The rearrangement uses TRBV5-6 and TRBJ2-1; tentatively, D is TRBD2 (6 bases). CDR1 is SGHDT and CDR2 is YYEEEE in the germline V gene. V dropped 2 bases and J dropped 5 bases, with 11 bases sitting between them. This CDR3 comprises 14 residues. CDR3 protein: CASSFWGLDNEQFF. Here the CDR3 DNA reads TGTGCCAGCAGCTTTTGGGGACTCGACAATGAGCAGTTCTTC.

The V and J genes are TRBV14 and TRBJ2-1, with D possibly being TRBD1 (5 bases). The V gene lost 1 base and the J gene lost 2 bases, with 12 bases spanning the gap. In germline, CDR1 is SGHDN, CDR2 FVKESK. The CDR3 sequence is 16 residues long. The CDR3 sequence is CASSQGQGYPYNEQFF. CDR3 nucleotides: TGTGCCAGCAGCCAAGGCCAGGGATACCCCTACAATGAGCAGTTCTTC.

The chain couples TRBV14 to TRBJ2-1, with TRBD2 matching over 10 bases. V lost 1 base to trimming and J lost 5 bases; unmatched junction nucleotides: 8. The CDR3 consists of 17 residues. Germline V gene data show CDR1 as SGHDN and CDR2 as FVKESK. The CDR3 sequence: CASSQASLAGENNEQFF. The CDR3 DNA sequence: TGTGCCAGCAGCCAAGCTAGTCTAGCGGGGGAAAACAATGAGCAGTTCTTC.

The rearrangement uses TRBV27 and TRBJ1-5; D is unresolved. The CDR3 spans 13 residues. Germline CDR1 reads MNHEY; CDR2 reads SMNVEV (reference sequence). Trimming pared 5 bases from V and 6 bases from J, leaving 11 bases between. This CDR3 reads CASSLIMFQPQHF. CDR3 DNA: TGTGCCAGCAGTCTCATAATGTTTCAGCCCCAGCATTTT.

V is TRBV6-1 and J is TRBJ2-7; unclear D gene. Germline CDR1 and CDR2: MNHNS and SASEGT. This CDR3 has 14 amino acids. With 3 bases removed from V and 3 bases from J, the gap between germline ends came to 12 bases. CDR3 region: CASSDYTAYYEQYF. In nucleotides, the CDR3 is TGTGCCAGCAGTGATTATACAGCATACTACGAGCAGTACTTC.

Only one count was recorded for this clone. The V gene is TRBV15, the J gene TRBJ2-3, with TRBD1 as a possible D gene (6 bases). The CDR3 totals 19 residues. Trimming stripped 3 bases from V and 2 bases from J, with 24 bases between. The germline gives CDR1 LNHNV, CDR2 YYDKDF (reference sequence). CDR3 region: CATSSGFRYRDHHTDTQYF. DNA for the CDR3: TGTGCCACCAGCAGTGGTTTTCGGTACAGGGATCACCACACAGATACGCAGTATTTT.

The CDR3 DNA reads as TGTGCCAGCAGCGCGACCGGGGCAGGAGCCAGGGTTTGGGGGGAGACCCAGTACTTC. Its protein product is CASSATGAGARVWGETQYF. This chain connects TRBV5-4 to TRBJ2-5; TRBD1 or TRBD2 may be the D gene (5 bases each). Germline CDR1 reads SGHNT; CDR2 reads YYREEE (reference sequence). V was clipped by 4 bases and J by 5 bases, with 30 bases between them. The CDR3 spans 19 residues.

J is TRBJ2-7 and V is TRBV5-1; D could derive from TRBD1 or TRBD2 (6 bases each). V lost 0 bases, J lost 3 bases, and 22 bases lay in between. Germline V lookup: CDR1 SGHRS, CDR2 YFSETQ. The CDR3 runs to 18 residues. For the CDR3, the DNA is TGCGCCAGCAGCTTGGAAGCCACGGGGGCAGGAACCAACTACGAGCAGTACTTC. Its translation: CASSLEATGAGTNYEQYF.

The CDR3 region is CASPVESANYGYTF. The CDR3 region has the DNA TGTGCCAGCCCGGTAGAGTCGGCTAACTATGGCTACACCTTC. J is TRBJ1-2 and V is TRBV2; no definite D call. CDR3 size: 14 residues. With 8 bases removed from V and 0 bases from J, the gap between germline ends came to 13 bases. The germline V gene has CDR1 SNHLY and CDR2 FYNNEI.